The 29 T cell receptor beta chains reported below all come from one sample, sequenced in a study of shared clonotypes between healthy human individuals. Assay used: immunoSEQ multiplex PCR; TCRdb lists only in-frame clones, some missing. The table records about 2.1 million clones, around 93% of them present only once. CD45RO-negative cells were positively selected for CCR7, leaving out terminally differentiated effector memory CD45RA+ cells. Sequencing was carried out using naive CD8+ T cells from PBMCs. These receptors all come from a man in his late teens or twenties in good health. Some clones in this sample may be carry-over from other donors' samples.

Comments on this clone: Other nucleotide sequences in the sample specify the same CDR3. CDR3 in amino acids: CSVETGFNEKLFF. The DNA of the CDR3 is TGCAGCGTTGAGACAGGTTTCAATGAAAAACTGTTTTTT. The chain recombines TRBV29-1 with TRBJ1-4; possibly TRBD1 for D (6 bases). This CDR3 contains 13 residues. The V end lost 3 bases, the J end lost 5 bases, and 10 bases lay between the germline ends. Germline V gene data show CDR1 as SQVTM and CDR2 as ANQGSEA.

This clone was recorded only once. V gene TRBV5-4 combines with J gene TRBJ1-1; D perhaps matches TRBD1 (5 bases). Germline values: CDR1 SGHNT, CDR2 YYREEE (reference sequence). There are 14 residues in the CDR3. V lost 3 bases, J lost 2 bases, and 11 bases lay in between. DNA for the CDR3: TGTGCCAGCAGCTACCAGGGACCAAACACTGAAGCTTTCTTT. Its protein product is CASSYQGPNTEAFF.

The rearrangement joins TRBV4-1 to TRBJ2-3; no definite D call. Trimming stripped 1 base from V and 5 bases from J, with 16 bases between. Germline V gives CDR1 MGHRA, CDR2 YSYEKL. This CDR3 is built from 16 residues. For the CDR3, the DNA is TGCGCCAGCAGCCAAGGGGTAGTCACCTGGGGAGATACGCAGTATTTT. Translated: CASSQGVVTWGDTQYF.

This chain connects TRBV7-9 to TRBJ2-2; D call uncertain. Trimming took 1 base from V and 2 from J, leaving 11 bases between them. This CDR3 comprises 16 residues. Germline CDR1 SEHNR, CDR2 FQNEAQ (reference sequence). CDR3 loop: CASSLELEINTGELFF. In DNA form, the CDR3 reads TGTGCCAGCAGCTTAGAATTGGAAATCAACACCGGGGAGCTGTTTTTT.

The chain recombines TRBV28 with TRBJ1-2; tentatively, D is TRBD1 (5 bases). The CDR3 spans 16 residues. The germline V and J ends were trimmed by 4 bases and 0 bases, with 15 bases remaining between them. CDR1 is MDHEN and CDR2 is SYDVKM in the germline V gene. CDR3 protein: CASSSPRRGPNYGYTF. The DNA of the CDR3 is TGTGCCAGCAGTTCCCCCCGGAGGGGCCCTAACTATGGCTACACCTTC.

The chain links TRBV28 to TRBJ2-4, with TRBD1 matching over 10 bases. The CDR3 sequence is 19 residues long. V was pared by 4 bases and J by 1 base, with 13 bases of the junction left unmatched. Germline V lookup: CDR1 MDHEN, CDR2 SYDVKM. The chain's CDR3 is CASSSNRDRGIRAKNIQYF. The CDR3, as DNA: TGTGCCAGCAGTTCAAACCGGGACAGGGGAATACGGGCCAAAAACATTCAGTACTTC.

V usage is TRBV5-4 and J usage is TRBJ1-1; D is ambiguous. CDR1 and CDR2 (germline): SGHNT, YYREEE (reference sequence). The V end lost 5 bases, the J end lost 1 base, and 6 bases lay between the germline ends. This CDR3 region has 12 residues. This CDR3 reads CASRRENTEAFF. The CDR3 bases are TGTGCCAGCAGGAGGGAGAACACTGAAGCTTTCTTT.

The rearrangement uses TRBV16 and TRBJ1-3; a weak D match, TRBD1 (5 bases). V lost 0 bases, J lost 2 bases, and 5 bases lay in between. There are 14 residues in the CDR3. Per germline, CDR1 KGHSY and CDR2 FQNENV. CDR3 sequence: CASSQSGPGNTIYF. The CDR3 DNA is TGTGCCAGCAGCCAATCGGGACCTGGAAACACCATATATTTT.

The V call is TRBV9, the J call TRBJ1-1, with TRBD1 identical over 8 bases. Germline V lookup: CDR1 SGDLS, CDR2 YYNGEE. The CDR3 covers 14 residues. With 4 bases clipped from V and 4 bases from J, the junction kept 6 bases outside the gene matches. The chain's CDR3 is CASSTDRDGTEAFF. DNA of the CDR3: TGTGCCAGCAGCACGGACAGGGATGGCACTGAAGCTTTCTTT.

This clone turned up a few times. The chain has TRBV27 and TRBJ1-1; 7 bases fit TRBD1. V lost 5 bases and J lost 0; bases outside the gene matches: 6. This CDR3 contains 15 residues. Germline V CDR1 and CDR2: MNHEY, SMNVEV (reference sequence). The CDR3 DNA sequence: TGTGCCAGCAGTGAACGGGACAGACTGAACACTGAAGCTTTCTTT. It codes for CASSERDRLNTEAFF.

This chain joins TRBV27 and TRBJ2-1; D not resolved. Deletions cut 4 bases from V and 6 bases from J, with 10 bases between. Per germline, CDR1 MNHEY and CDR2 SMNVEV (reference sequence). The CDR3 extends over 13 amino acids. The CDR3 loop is CASSSVTSNEQFF. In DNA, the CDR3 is TGTGCCAGCAGTTCCGTTACCTCCAATGAGCAGTTCTTC.

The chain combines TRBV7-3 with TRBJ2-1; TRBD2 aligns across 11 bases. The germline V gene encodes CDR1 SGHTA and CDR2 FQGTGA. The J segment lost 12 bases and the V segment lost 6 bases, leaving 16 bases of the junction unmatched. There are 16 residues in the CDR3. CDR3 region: CASRELAGGAGTGQFF. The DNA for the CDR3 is TGTGCCAGCAGGGAGCTAGCGGGAGGTGCCGGTACAGGGCAGTTCTTC.

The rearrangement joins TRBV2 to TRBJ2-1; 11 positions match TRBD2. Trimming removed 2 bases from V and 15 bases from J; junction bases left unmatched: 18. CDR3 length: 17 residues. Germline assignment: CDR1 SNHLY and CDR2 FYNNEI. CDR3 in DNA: TGTGCCAGCAGTGAACCGATCTCGGGACTAGCGGAGAGGGTTTCGTTCTTC. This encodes CASSEPISGLAERVSFF.

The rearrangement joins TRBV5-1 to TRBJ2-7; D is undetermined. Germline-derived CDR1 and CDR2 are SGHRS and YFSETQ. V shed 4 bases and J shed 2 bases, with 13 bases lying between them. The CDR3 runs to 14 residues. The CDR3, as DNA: TGCGCCAGCAGCCAGCTGTCAGGTCCCTACGAGCAGTACTTC. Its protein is CASSQLSGPYEQYF. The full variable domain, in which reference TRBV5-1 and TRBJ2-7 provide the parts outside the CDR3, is KAGVTQTPRYLIKTRGQQVTLSCSPISGHRSVSWYQQTPGQGLQFLFEYFSETQRNKGNFPGRFSGRQFSNSRSEMNVSTLELGDSALYLCASSQLSGPYEQYFGPGTRLTVT.

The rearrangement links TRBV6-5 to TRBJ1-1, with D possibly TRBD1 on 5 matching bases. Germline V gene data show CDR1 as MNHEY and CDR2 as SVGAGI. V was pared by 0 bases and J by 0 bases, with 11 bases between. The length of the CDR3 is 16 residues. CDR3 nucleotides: TGTGCCAGCAGTTACTCGTCTTGGGGGATGAACACTGAAGCTTTCTTT. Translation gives CASSYSSWGMNTEAFF.

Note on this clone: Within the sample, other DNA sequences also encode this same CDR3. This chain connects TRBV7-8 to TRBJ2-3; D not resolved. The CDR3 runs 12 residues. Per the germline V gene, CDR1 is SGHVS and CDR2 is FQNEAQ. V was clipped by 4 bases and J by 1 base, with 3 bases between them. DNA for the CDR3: TGTGCCAGCAGCTGGGGCACAGATACGCAGTATTTT. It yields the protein CASSWGTDTQYF.

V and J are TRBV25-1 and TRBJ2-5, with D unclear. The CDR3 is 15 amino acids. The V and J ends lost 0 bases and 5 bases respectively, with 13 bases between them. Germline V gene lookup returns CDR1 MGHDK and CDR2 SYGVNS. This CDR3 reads CASSEYIGRRETQYF. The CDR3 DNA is TGTGCCAGCAGTGAATATATTGGACGAAGGGAGACCCAGTACTTC.

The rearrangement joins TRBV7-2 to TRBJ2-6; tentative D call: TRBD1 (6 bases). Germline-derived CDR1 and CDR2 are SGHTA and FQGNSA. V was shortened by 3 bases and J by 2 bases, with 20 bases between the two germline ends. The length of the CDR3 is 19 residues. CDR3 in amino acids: CASSFPRSLQGAGANVLTF. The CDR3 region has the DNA TGTGCCAGCAGCTTCCCCCGTTCTTTACAGGGAGCTGGGGCCAACGTCCTGACTTTC.

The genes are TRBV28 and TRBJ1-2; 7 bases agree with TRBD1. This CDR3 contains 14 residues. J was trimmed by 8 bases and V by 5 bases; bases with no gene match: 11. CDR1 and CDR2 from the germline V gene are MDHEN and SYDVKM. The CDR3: CASSASGTALGYTF. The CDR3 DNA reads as TGTGCCAGCAGTGCTTCCGGGACAGCCCTAGGCTACACCTTC.

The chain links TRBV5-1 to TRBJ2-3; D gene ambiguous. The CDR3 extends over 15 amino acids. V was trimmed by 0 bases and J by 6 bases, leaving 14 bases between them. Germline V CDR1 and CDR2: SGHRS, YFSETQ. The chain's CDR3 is CASSLEAVLSDTQYF. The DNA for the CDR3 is TGCGCCAGCAGCTTGGAGGCGGTTCTTTCGGATACGCAGTATTTT.

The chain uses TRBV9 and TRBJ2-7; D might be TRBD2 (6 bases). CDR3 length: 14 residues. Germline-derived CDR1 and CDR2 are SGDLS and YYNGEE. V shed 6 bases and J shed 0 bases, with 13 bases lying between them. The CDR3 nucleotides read TGTGCCAGCAACCCCATCGGGGGCTCCTACGAGCAGTACTTC. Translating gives CASNPIGGSYEQYF.

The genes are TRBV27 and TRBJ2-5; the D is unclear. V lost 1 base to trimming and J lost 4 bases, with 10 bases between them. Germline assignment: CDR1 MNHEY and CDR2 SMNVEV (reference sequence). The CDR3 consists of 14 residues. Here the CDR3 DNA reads TGTGCCAGCAGTTTATACCCCCGTGGAGAGACCCAGTACTTC. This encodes CASSLYPRGETQYF.

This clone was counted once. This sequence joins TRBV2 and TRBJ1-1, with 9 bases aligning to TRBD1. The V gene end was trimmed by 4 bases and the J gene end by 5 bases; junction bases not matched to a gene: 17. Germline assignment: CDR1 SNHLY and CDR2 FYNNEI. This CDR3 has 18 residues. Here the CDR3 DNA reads TGTGCCAGCAGTGGGGCGGGGGGACAGGGCAGAAGGCAAACTGAAGCTTTCTTT. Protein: CASSGAGGQGRRQTEAFF.

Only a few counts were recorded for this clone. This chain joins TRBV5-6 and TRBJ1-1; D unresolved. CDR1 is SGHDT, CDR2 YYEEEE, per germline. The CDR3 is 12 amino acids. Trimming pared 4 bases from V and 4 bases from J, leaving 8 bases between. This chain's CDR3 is CASSPHGTEAFF. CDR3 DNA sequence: TGTGCCAGCAGCCCTCACGGCACTGAAGCTTTCTTT.

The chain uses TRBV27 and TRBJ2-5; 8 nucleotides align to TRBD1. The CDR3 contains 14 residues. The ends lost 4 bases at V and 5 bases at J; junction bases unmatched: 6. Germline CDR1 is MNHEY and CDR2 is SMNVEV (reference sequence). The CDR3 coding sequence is TGTGCCAGCAGTTCCAGACAGGGGAAGGAGACCCAGTACTTC. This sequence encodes CASSSRQGKETQYF.

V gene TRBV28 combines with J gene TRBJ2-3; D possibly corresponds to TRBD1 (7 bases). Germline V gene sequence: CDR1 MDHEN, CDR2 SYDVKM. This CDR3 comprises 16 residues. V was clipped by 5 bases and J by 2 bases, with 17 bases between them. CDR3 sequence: CASSPERQGLTDTQYF. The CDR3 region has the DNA TGTGCCAGCAGTCCTGAGAGACAGGGACTCACAGATACGCAGTATTTT.

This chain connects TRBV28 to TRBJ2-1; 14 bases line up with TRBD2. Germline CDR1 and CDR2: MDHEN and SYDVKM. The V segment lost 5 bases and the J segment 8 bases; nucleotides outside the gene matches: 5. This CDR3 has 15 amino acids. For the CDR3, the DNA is TGTGCCAGCAGTCCGGGGACTAGCGGGAGCCATGAGCAGTTCTTC. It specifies CASSPGTSGSHEQFF.

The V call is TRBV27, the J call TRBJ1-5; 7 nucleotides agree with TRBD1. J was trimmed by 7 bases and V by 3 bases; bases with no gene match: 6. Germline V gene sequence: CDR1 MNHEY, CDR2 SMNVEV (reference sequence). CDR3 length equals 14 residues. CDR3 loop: CASSFQGVRQPQHF. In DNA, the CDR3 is TGTGCCAGCAGTTTTCAGGGGGTCCGGCAGCCCCAGCATTTT.

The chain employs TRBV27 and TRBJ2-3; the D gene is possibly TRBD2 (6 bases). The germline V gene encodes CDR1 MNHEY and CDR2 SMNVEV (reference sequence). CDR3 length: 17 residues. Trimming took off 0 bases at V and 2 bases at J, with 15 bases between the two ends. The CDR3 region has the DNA TGTGCCAGCAGTTTATCGCTAGGAGGGCTCTACACAGATACGCAGTATTTT. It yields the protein CASSLSLGGLYTDTQYF.